This TCR beta chain appears in the sequencing data of a study of blood T cell repertoires in COVID-19. The method was immunoSEQ multiplex PCR; TCRdb's version includes in-frame clones alone and lacks a portion of them. Of 150,000 to 200,000 clones in the sample, approximately 86% were seen once. The germline V and J ends were trimmed by 3 bases and 6 bases, with 10 bases remaining between them. This CDR3 has 13 residues. CDR1 is SGHNT and CDR2 is YYREEE in the germline V gene (reference sequence). The clonotype comes from a man aged 55 to 70 with acute or convalescent COVID-19. The chain combines TRBV5-4 with TRBJ2-1; possibly TRBD1 for D (5 bases). The sample comprised peripheral blood. Here the CDR3 reads CASSSWQGNEQFF. The DNA for the CDR3 is TGTGCCAGCAGCTCGTGGCAGGGCAATGAGCAGTTCTTC.